The rows below give T cell receptor beta chains drawn from one sample of a study of PD-L1 blockade in urothelial cancer. TCRdb's table, derived via immunoSEQ multiplex PCR, lists solely in-frame clones and lacks some. The table shows 70,000 to 75,000 clones, with less than 90% occurring only once. Sequencing used PBMCs, obtained around atezolizumab (anti-PD-L1) treatment. The source of these receptors is a man in his 70s with urothelial cancer. Both conserved end residues are part of each CDR3. A D gene is named only where the DNA matches it firmly. Where a row states a size, it is once, few, many or the class of an expanded clone; other rows omit it.

clone_size d_call j_call v_call cdr3_nt cdr3_aa
NA TRBD1 TRBJ1-2 TRBV6-1 TGTGCCAGCAGCCTAGGGGGCGCGGAGGGCTACACCTTC CASSLGGAEGYTF
once TRBD1 TRBJ2-7 TRBV27 TGTGCCAGCAGTTTAGAGGACAGGGTCAGGAATAAGGACGAGCAGTACTTC CASSLEDRVRNKDEQYF
few NA TRBJ1-1 TRBV5-1 TGCGCCAGCAGCTTGTCAGGGTTAGGGACTGAAGCTTTCTTT CASSLSGLGTEAFF
NA NA TRBJ1-4 TRBV5-1 TGCGCCAGCAGCACCTTTCCAGGGGCAACTAATGAAAAACTGTTTTTT CASSTFPGATNEKLFF
NA NA TRBJ2-3 TRBV21-1 TGTGCCAGGTTCCCGGGACTAGCGGGACTTAGCACAGATACGCAGTATTTT CARFPGLAGLSTDTQYF
NA NA TRBJ1-1 TRBV28 TGTGCCAGCAGTTTACTGCGGGGGGAGAACACTGAAGCTTTCTTT CASSLLRGENTEAFF
NA TRBD2 TRBJ2-7 TRBV18 TGTGCCAGCTCACCTAGCGGGAGACTCCTAAACGAGCAGTACTTC CASSPSGRLLNEQYF
once TRBD1 TRBJ2-5 TRBV7-3 TGTGCCAGCAGCTCACCGCCCGGGACAGGAAGACAAGAGACCCAGTACTTC CASSSPPGTGRQETQYF
NA TRBD1 TRBJ2-7 TRBV19 TGTGCCAGTACCTTGACAGGGGGTGCGACCTACGAGCAGTACTTC CASTLTGGATYEQYF
NA NA TRBJ2-7 TRBV10-3 TGTGCCATCCGGGCTAGCAGCCACGAGCAGTACTTC CAIRASSHEQYF
few NA TRBJ1-1 TRBV20-1 TGCAGTGCTACCGGGGACACTGAAGCTTTCTTT CSATGDTEAFF
NA NA TRBJ1-5 TRBV2 TGTGCCAGCATCGAGGGTAGCAATCAGCCCCAGCATTTT CASIEGSNQPQHF
NA NA TRBJ2-5 TRBV28 TGTGCCAGCAGTTCAGGAGGGGCCAATCAAGAGACCCAGTACTTC CASSSGGANQETQYF
NA TRBD2 TRBJ2-1 TRBV9 TGTGCCAGCAGCGTCGGGACTAGCGCAAACTACAATGAGCAGTTCTTC CASSVGTSANYNEQFF
NA TRBD1 TRBJ1-1 TRBV27 TGTGCCAGCAAGGACAGGGCTAGAACTGAAGCTTTCTTT CASKDRARTEAFF
NA TRBD2 TRBJ2-7 TRBV28 TGTGCCAGCAGTTTAAGCGGGGGTTCCTACGAGCAGTACTTC CASSLSGGSYEQYF
NA TRBD1 TRBJ2-7 TRBV28 TGTGCCAGCAGTTTAGGGGCAGGGGGAGTCGAGCAGTACTTC CASSLGAGGVEQYF
NA TRBD1 TRBJ1-5 TRBV28 TGTGCCAGCAGTTTATTGGGGACAGGGTATCAGCCCCAGCATTTT CASSLLGTGYQPQHF
NA TRBD2 TRBJ2-1 TRBV11-3 TGTGCCAGCAGCTTTTTAGCGGGCAATGAGCAGTTCTTC CASSFLAGNEQFF
NA TRBD1 TRBJ2-7 TRBV30 TGTGCCTGGTGGACAGGGCTCATCCGTTACGAGCAGTACTTC CAWWTGLIRYEQYF
NA TRBD2 TRBJ2-2 TRBV6-1 TGTGCCAGCAGACTAGCGGGAGGTGACACCGGGGAGCTGTTTTTT CASRLAGGDTGELFF
NA NA TRBJ2-1 TRBV29-1 TGCAGCGCTGGCAGACAGGATAATGAGCAGTTCTTC CSAGRQDNEQFF
NA NA TRBJ2-7 TRBV6-1 TGTGCCAGCGAGGTCTCTTACGAGCAGTACTTC CASEVSYEQYF
NA NA TRBJ1-2 TRBV28 TGTGCCAGCGGGTTCTATACTCAATCGGGAGGCTACACCTTC CASGFYTQSGGYTF
NA TRBD2 TRBJ2-1 TRBV7-4 TGTGCCAGCAGCACTATAAGCGGGACCTACAATGAGCAGTTCTTC CASSTISGTYNEQFF
NA TRBD1 TRBJ2-2 TRBV7-9 TGTGCCAGCAGCTATCCCGGGACAGTTAACACCGGGGAGCTGTTTTTT CASSYPGTVNTGELFF
NA TRBD2 TRBJ2-3 TRBV9 TGTGCCAGCAGCGATAGCGGGAGCACAGATACGCAGTATTTT CASSDSGSTDTQYF
NA NA TRBJ2-2 TRBV9 TGTGCCAGCAGCGTAGATCTCGCGAACACCGGGGAGCTGTTTTTT CASSVDLANTGELFF
NA TRBD2 TRBJ2-1 TRBV6-1 TGTGCCAGCAGTGAGCGCGGGAGGGGGGATGAGCAGTTCTTC CASSERGRGDEQFF
NA TRBD1 TRBJ2-7 TRBV6-1 TGTGCCAGCAGAGCCGGGACAGGGACCTACGAGCAGTACTTC CASRAGTGTYEQYF
NA NA TRBJ2-1 TRBV4-1 TGCGCCAGCAGCCAAGATCCCAGCGTGGCCTACAATGAGCAGTTCTTC CASSQDPSVAYNEQFF
NA TRBD1 TRBJ1-6 TRBV5-1 TGCGCCAGCAGCGGTAACAGGGGTACAGATTCACCCCTCCACTTT CASSGNRGTDSPLHF
NA TRBD1 TRBJ2-1 TRBV5-4 TGTGCCAGCACCCGTCCGGGTCGACAGGGACGCGAAATTTTGAATGAGCAGTTCTTC CASTRPGRQGREILNEQFF
NA TRBD2 TRBJ2-1 TRBV28 TGTGCCAGCAGTTTCCCCCCCTCTAGCGGGAGCTCTGAAAACAATGAGCAGTTCTTC CASSFPPSSGSSENNEQFF
NA NA TRBJ2-2 TRBV28 TGTGCCAGCAGCTATCCCGACGACAGGTACACCGGGGAGCTGTTTTTT CASSYPDDRYTGELFF
NA NA TRBJ1-1 TRBV19 TGTGCCAGCTCCCTGGTGGGCAGCTTGAACACTGAAGCTTTCTTT CASSLVGSLNTEAFF
NA NA TRBJ2-3 TRBV18 TGTGCCAGCTCACCACGGGCGGGGCTGGATACGCAGTATTTT CASSPRAGLDTQYF
NA TRBD1 TRBJ2-1 TRBV9 TGTGCCAGCGGACGGGGACAGGGCTACAATGAGCAGTTCTTC CASGRGQGYNEQFF
NA NA TRBJ1-1 TRBV5-1 TGCGCCAGCAGCGCTGGACAGATGAACACTGAAGCTTTCTTT CASSAGQMNTEAFF
NA NA TRBJ2-1 TRBV18 TGTGCCAGCTCACCCCAGACTAGTATAAGCTCCTACAATGAGCAGTTCTTC CASSPQTSISSYNEQFF
NA TRBD1 TRBJ1-2 TRBV4-1 TGCGCCAGCAGCCAAGATAGGTTTGGCAGGGGGCAGGGAGACTATGGCTACACCTTC CASSQDRFGRGQGDYGYTF
NA NA TRBJ2-7 TRBV27 TGTGCCAGCAGTTTAGTCTCGGCAGGCTTTAACAATTACTACGAGCAGTACTTC CASSLVSAGFNNYYEQYF
once TRBD2 TRBJ2-7 TRBV5-1 TGCGCCAGCAGCTCCGGAGGACTAGCGGGAGTTGACTTC CASSSGGLAGVDF
NA TRBD2 TRBJ2-3 TRBV18 TGTGCCAGCTCAACGACTAGCGGCCTAGAGAGGGGAGATACGCAGTATTTT CASSTTSGLERGDTQYF
NA NA TRBJ1-5 TRBV5-5 TGTGCCAGCAGCTTGGAGGCAGGGATCAATCAGCCCCAGCATTTT CASSLEAGINQPQHF
NA NA TRBJ2-3 TRBV18 TGTGCCAGCTCCCAAAGAGTGGACAGAACAGGGTCGGCCACAGATACGCAGTATTTT CASSQRVDRTGSATDTQYF